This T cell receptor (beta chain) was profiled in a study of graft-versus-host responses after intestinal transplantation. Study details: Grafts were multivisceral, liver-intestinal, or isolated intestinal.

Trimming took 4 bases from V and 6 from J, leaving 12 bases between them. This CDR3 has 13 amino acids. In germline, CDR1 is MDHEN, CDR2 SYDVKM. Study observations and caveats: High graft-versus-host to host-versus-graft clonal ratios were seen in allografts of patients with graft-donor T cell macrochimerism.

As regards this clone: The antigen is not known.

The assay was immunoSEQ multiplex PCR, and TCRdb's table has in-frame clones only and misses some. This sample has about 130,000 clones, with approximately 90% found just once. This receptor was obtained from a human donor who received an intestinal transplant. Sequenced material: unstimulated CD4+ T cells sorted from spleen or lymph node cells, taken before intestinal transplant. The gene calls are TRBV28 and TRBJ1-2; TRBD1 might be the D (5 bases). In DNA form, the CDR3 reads TGTGCCAGCAGTTCCCCCGGGACGGATGGCTACACCTTC. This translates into CASSSPGTDGYTF.